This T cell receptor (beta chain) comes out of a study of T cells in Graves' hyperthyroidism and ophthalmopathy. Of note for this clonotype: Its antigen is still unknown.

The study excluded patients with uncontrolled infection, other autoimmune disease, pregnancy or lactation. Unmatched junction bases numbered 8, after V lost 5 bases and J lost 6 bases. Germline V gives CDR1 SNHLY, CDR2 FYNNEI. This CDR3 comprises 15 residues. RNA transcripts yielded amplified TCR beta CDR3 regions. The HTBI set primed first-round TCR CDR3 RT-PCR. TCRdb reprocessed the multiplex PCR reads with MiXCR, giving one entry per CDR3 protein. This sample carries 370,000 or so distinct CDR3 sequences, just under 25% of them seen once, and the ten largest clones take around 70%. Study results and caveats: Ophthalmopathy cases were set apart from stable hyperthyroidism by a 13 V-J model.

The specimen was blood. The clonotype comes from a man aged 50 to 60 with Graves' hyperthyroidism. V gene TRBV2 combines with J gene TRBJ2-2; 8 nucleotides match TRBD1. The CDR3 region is CASSYDRGRAGELFF. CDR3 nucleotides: TGTGCCAGCAGTTACGACAGGGGTCGTGCCGGGGAGCTGTTTTTT.